The 28 T cell receptor beta chains below were found in one sample sequenced in a study of human T cells and chemical hapten exposure. As for time point: patch test 3, about 24 weeks after DPC sensitization. Treatment described: therapeutic diphenylcyclopropenone sensitization with weekly scalp DPC. TCRdb processed the RACE reads anew with MiXCR; each CDR3 protein has one entry. The table records roughly 100,000 distinct CDR3 sequences, around 35% of them present only once. The sequences come from whole blood, collected in connection with sensitization to the hapten diphenylcyclopropenone (DPC). The origin of the receptors is a man in his forties with alopecia areata. Some clones in this sample may be carry-over from other donors' samples.

The chain links TRBV6-4 to TRBJ1-5; no firm D call. This CDR3 is built from 10 residues. V dropped 7 bases and J dropped 5 bases, with 3 bases sitting between them. Germline assignment: CDR1 MRHNA and CDR2 SNTAGT. The CDR3 DNA sequence: TGTGCCAGCATCTATCAGCCCCAGCATTTT. Amino acid sequence: CASIYQPQHF.

J is TRBJ2-5 and V is TRBV6-5, with 9 bases lining up with TRBD2. Germline V gene data show CDR1 as MNHEY and CDR2 as SVGAGI. V was pared by 4 bases and J by 7 bases, with 13 bases of the junction left unmatched. The CDR3 has 16 residues. As DNA, the CDR3 is TGTGCCAGCAGTTTCCCGATTAGCGGGAGTGCTGCGACCCAGTACTTC. Translating gives CASSFPISGSAATQYF.

The genes are TRBV9 and TRBJ2-5, with TRBD1 matching 8 bases. J gave up 5 bases and V 2 bases, and 14 bases lay outside the gene matches. The germline V gene has CDR1 SGDLS and CDR2 YYNGEE. The CDR3 is 17 amino acids. The CDR3 loop is CASSVSPGTGRSETQYF. The CDR3 DNA follows: TGTGCCAGCAGCGTCTCTCCCGGGACAGGTCGGTCGGAGACCCAGTACTTC.

The chain carries TRBV11-3 and TRBJ2-5; possibly TRBD1 or TRBD2 for D (5 bases each). The CDR3 extends over 13 amino acids. Germline V CDR1 and CDR2: SGHNT, YENEEA. Trimming left V 6 bases short and J 3 bases short, with 11 bases between. The CDR3, as DNA: TGTGCCAGCAGAGGGACGGAAAAAGAGACCCAGTACTTC. Encoded protein: CASRGTEKETQYF.

This clonotype was counted a few times. The chain links TRBV20-1 to TRBJ2-7; 8 bases fit TRBD2. In germline, CDR1 is DFQATT, CDR2 SNEGSKA (reference sequence). J lost 6 bases, V lost 5 bases, and 18 bases had no gene match. The CDR3 covers 16 residues. CDR3 DNA: TGCAGTGCTCCCAGGCCTCTAGCGGGTTCTGTGAGCGAGCAGTACTTC. This encodes CSAPRPLAGSVSEQYF.

This clonotype was recorded a few times. J is TRBJ2-7 and V is TRBV20-1; D is undetermined. CDR1 is DFQATT, CDR2 SNEGSKA, per germline (reference sequence). There are 11 residues in the CDR3. The V end lost 1 base, the J end lost 7 bases, and 8 bases lay between the germline ends. The CDR3 loop reads CSARGLYEQYF. The CDR3 DNA is TGCAGTGCTAGAGGCTTGTATGAGCAGTACTTC.

This clonotype showed up just a few times. This chain connects TRBV29-1 to TRBJ2-1, with 7 bases aligning to TRBD1. CDR1 is SQVTM, CDR2 ANQGSEA, per germline. The trim removed 0 bases at V and 4 bases at J, leaving 6 bases unmatched. The CDR3 consists of 15 residues. CDR3 DNA sequence: TGCAGCGTTGAAGAACTGACAGGGAGTTACAATGAGCAGTTCTTC. This translates into CSVEELTGSYNEQFF.

The chain uses TRBV20-1 and TRBJ2-3; tentative D call: TRBD2 (5 bases). This CDR3 is 13 amino acids long. The V end was cut by 3 bases, the J end by 2 bases, with 9 bases between. The V gene's germline CDR1 is DFQATT and CDR2 SNEGSKA (reference sequence). Here the CDR3 reads CSASEGNTDTQYF. Here the CDR3 DNA reads TGCAGTGCTAGTGAGGGAAACACAGATACGCAGTATTTT.

This CDR3 is CASSLGSGDRSTDTQYF. As DNA, the CDR3 is TGCGCCAGCAGCTTGGGATCTGGTGACAGAAGCACAGATACGCAGTATTTT. V gene TRBV5-1 combines with J gene TRBJ2-3, with a possible D match to TRBD1 (5 bases). The ends were cut back, 0 bases at V and 0 bases at J, with 14 bases in the middle. The CDR3 is 17 amino acids. Germline CDR1 is SGHRS and CDR2 is YFSETQ.

This clonotype was counted once. This sequence joins TRBV6-2 or TRBV6-3 and TRBJ2-7; possibly TRBD2 for D (6 bases). V was cut by 4 bases and J by 5 bases, with 21 bases left in between. The CDR3 is made up of 16 amino acids. In germline, CDR1 is MNHEY, CDR2 SVGEGT. The CDR3 here is CASSSPYRGGKDEQYF. For the CDR3, the DNA is TGTGCCAGCAGTTCCCCCTATCGAGGCGGGAAAGACGAGCAGTACTTC.

This rearrangement joins TRBV7-9 to TRBJ1-5; D gene ambiguous. There are 13 residues in the CDR3. Per germline, CDR1 SEHNR and CDR2 FQNEAQ (reference sequence). Between the trimmed V and J ends, which lost 1 base and 9 bases, there was a span of 10 bases. DNA of the CDR3: TGTGCCAGCAGCTTAGGCGGGGAGCGGCCCCAGCATTTT. Translation gives CASSLGGERPQHF.

The chain couples TRBV6-2 or TRBV6-3 to TRBJ2-7; 13 nucleotides line up with TRBD2. The junction had 5 bases not matched to a gene; V was cut back by 2 bases and J by 1 base. This CDR3 spans 17 amino acids. Germline CDR1 is MNHEY and CDR2 is SVGEGT. The CDR3 coding sequence is TGTGCCAGCAGTTACCCCCGGACTAGCGGGAGTTCCTACGAGCAGTACTTC. Its protein product is CASSYPRTSGSSYEQYF.

The chain is built from TRBV10-3 and TRBJ2-3; 8 positions match TRBD2. Trimming took 8 bases from V and 3 from J; bases not matched to a gene: 7. The CDR3 extends over 14 amino acids. CDR1 is ENHRY, CDR2 SYGVKD, per germline. CDR3 bases: TGTGCCATCGGGACTAGTGGGGTGACAGATACGCAGTATTTT. Translated, it gives CAIGTSGVTDTQYF.

The rearrangement links TRBV19 to TRBJ2-5; 11 bases are shared with TRBD2. Losses at the gene ends were 4 bases for V and 5 bases for J; bases not matched to a gene: 12. The germline gives CDR1 LNHDA, CDR2 SQIVND (reference sequence). The CDR3 spans 17 residues. CDR3 sequence (DNA): TGTGCCAGTAGTACCGATCGAGCTAGCGGGGGGATGGAGACCCAGTACTTC. Translated: CASSTDRASGGMETQYF.

This clonotype has just a few counts. J is TRBJ2-1 and V is TRBV3-1; TRBD2 agrees at 10 bases. The V segment lost 2 bases and the J segment 8 bases; nucleotides outside the gene matches: 12. Per germline, CDR1 LGHDT and CDR2 YNNKEL (reference sequence). The CDR3 extends over 17 amino acids. This chain's CDR3 is CASSQRRPSGRGYEQFF. CDR3 bases: TGTGCCAGCAGCCAAAGACGCCCTAGCGGGAGAGGGTATGAGCAGTTCTTC.

The rearrangement joins TRBV27 to TRBJ2-5, with D hard to call. The V gene's germline CDR1 is MNHEY and CDR2 SMNVEV (reference sequence). Trimming stripped 3 bases from V and 5 bases from J, with 10 bases between. The CDR3 consists of 13 residues. The CDR3 sequence is CASSFSSDETQYF. DNA of the CDR3: TGTGCCAGCAGTTTTTCTAGTGATGAGACCCAGTACTTC.

The J gene is TRBJ2-7, the V gene TRBV20-1; maybe TRBD2 (8 bases). This CDR3 contains 13 residues. The V end was cut by 0 bases, the J end by 11 bases, with 17 bases between. The germline gives CDR1 DFQATT, CDR2 SNEGSKA (reference sequence). The CDR3 loop reads CSARDAGGQKKYF. CDR3 DNA sequence: TGCAGTGCTAGAGATGCGGGGGGACAGAAGAAGTACTTC.

Only a few counts were recorded for this clonotype. The chain joins TRBV2 to TRBJ2-2; the D is unclear. This CDR3 is 13 amino acids long. Trimming pared 3 bases from V and 6 bases from J, leaving 8 bases between. Germline V gives CDR1 SNHLY, CDR2 FYNNEI. The CDR3 DNA reads TGTGCCAGCAGTGAGGGTGTCGCCGGGGAGCTGTTTTTT. It encodes CASSEGVAGELFF.

The chain carries TRBV5-1 and TRBJ2-3; TRBD1 matches at 9 bases. After removal of 4 bases from V and 2 bases from J, the junction contained 5 bases not matched to a gene. Germline V gene lookup returns CDR1 SGHRS and CDR2 YFSETQ. This CDR3 region has 15 residues. The CDR3, as DNA: TGCGCCAGCAGCCCAAGGACAGGGGCCACAGATACGCAGTATTTT. Its protein product is CASSPRTGATDTQYF. The variable domain in full, with the rest retrieved from reference TRBV5-1 and TRBJ2-3, is KAGVTQTPRYLIKTRGQQVTLSCSPISGHRSVSWYQQTPGQGLQFLFEYFSETQRNKGNFPGRFSGRQFSNSRSEMNVSTLELGDSALYLCASSPRTGATDTQYFGPGTRLTVL.

The gene calls are TRBV18 and TRBJ2-7, with TRBD1 matching over 7 bases. Germline lookup yields CDR1 KGHSH and CDR2 LQKENI. After removal of 3 bases from V and 5 bases from J, the junction contained 10 bases not matched to a gene. This CDR3 comprises 15 residues. The DNA of the CDR3 is TGTGCCAGCTCACCCCTTGTTGGAACAGGGGACGAGCAGTACTTC. Its translation is CASSPLVGTGDEQYF.

This clonotype was found a few times. This chain uses TRBV6-2 or TRBV6-3 with TRBJ2-4; D is perhaps TRBD1 or TRBD2 (5 bases each). The CDR3 length is 11 residues. The germline V and J ends were trimmed by 4 bases and 8 bases, with 6 bases remaining between them. Germline V gene lookup returns CDR1 MNHEY and CDR2 SVGEGT. This CDR3 reads CASSWDDIQYF. As DNA, the CDR3 is TGTGCCAGCAGTTGGGACGACATTCAGTACTTC.

V usage is TRBV7-2 and J usage is TRBJ1-5; the D gene is possibly TRBD1 (5 bases). V shed 5 bases and J shed 5 bases, with 22 bases lying between them. The CDR3 contains 17 residues. CDR1 SGHTA and CDR2 FQGNSA come from the germline V gene. For the CDR3, the DNA is TGTGCCAGCAGCCCAGACGGTTTCGGGGGTAGGGATCAGCCCCAGCATTTT. Amino acid sequence: CASSPDGFGGRDQPQHF.

This clonotype was seen more than once but under ten times. The gene calls are TRBV14 and TRBJ2-2; the match to TRBD2 covers 13 bases. J lost 5 bases, V lost 1 base, and 7 bases had no gene match. The CDR3 loop spans 18 amino acids. Germline V gene lookup returns CDR1 SGHDN and CDR2 FVKESK. The CDR3 protein is CASSQVCRTSGRTGELFF. In DNA form, the CDR3 reads TGTGCCAGCAGCCAAGTCTGTCGGACTAGCGGGAGAACCGGGGAGCTGTTTTTT.

This clonotype was seen only a few times. V usage is TRBV10-3 and J usage is TRBJ2-2; the D gene is possibly TRBD1 (5 bases). The CDR3 extends over 14 amino acids. Germline lookup yields CDR1 ENHRY and CDR2 SYGVKD. Trimming shortened V by 10 bases and J by 2 bases, and 14 bases separated the two germline ends. The CDR3 nucleotides read TGTGCCACCTCAGGGTGGACCAACACCGGGGAGCTGTTTTTT. It specifies CATSGWTNTGELFF.

The chain has TRBV20-1 and TRBJ1-1, with a tentative D call TRBD1 (5 bases). V shed 3 bases and J shed 11 bases, with 28 bases lying between them. The CDR3 extends over 16 amino acids. CDR1 is DFQATT, CDR2 SNEGSKA, per germline (reference sequence). DNA of the CDR3: TGCAGTGCTAGGGGCGACCGGACCTTCCCGGGACCAGCGGCTTTCTTT. It codes for CSARGDRTFPGPAAFF.

The chain couples TRBV6-2 or TRBV6-3 to TRBJ1-2; possibly TRBD1 for D (6 bases). Looked up from germline, CDR1 is MNHEY and CDR2 is SVGEGT. The CDR3 consists of 16 residues. V was cut by 0 bases and J by 3 bases, with 14 bases left in between. The CDR3 DNA sequence: TGTGCCAGCAGTTACTCGAGGGACACGGGACACTATGGCTACACCTTC. This codes for CASSYSRDTGHYGYTF.

The chain carries TRBV11-2 and TRBJ2-7; 8 bases line up with TRBD2. Germline V gene lookup returns CDR1 SGHAT and CDR2 FQNNGV. V gave up 7 bases and J gave up 7 bases; unmatched junction bases: 18. This CDR3 has 16 residues. The CDR3 protein is CASNTMPGGPSPEQYF. In nucleotides, the CDR3 is TGTGCCAGCAATACAATGCCGGGAGGGCCCTCCCCTGAGCAGTACTTC.

The chain has TRBV4-1 and TRBJ2-7; 10 nucleotides match TRBD2. The germline gives CDR1 MGHRA, CDR2 YSYEKL. This CDR3 spans 16 amino acids. J was trimmed by 7 bases and V by 0 bases; bases with no gene match: 9. The CDR3, as DNA: TGCGCCAGCAGCCAAGATACATCAGCGGGAGGGGGAGAGCAGTACGTC. This codes for CASSQDTSAGGGEQYV.